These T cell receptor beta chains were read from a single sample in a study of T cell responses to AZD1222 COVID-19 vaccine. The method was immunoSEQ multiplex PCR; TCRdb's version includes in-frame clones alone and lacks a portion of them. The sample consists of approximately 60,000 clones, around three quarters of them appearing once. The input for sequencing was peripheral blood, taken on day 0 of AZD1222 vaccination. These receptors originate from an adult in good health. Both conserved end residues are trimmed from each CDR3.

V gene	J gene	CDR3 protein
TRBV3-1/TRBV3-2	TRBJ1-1	ASSQDGGENTEAF
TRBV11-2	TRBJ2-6	ASGISSGANVLT
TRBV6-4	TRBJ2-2	ASSDENTGELF
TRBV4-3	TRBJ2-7	ASSQGRDRVYEQY
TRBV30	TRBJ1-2	VWSVDLGRELYGYT
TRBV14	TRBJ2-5	ASSQNQGRGETQY
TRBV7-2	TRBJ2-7	ASSRFWGAREQY
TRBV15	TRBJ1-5	ATSRGGQGVRQPQH
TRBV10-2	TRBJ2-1	ASNIRSSYNEQF
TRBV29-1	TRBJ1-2	SVAGGRGYT
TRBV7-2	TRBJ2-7	ASSLAGGAVEQY
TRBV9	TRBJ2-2	ASTKTAARTGELF
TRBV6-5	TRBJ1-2	ASSLDRLNYGYT
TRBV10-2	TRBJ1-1	ATEDRGDTEAF
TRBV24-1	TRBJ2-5	ATHGGGGSGETQY
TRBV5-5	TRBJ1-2	ASRSAERGYGYT
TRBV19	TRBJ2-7	ASSETGGAEQY
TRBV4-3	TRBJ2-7	ASSQGGGSYEQY
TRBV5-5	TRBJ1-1	ASSSYGANTEAF
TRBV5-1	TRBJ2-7	ASSLYARQGPNYEQY
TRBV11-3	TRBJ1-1	ASSLGQENTEAF
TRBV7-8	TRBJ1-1	ASSTGTINTEAF
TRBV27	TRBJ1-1	ASSLTRNTEAF
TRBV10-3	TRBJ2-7	AIRGGSGVSTYEQY